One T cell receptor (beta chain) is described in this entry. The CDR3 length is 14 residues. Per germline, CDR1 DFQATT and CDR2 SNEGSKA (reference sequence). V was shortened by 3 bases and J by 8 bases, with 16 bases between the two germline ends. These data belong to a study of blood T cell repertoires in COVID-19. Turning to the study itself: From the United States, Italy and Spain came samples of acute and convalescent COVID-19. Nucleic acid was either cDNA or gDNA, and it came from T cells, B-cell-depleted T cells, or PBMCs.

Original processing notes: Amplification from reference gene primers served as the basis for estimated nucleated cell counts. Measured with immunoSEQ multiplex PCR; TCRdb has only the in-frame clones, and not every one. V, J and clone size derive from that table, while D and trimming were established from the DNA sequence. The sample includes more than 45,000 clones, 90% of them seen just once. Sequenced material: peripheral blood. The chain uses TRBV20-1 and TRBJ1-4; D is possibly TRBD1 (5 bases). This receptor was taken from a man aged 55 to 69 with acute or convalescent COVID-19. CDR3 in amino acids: CSASLPGQDEKLFF. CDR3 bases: TGCAGTGCTAGTCTCCCCGGACAAGACGAAAAACTGTTTTTT.